This entry lists 18 T cell receptor beta chains sequenced from one sample in a study of monozygotic twins with inflammatory bowel disease. From the 5' RACE reads, TCRdb lists one entry per CDR3 protein and no DNA. In all, the sample yields some 300,000 distinct CDR3 sequences. Material for sequencing was blood. These receptor sequences come from a human donor with ulcerative colitis or Crohn's disease, or a healthy co-twin of an affected twin (not recorded which).

V gene TRBV10-3 combines with J gene TRBJ1-2; with no DNA, the TCRdb D assignment of TRBD1 cannot be verified. In germline, CDR1 is ENHRY, CDR2 SYGVKD. The CDR3 runs 15 residues. The CDR3 spells CAISAVGAGNYGYTF.

The chain joins TRBV6-1 to TRBJ1-2; TCRdb selects TRBD1, and the lack of DNA leaves this call unchecked. The CDR3 is 15 amino acids. Germline V gives CDR1 MNHNS, CDR2 SASEGT. This CDR3 reads CATRGGGEVAYGYTF.

The chain combines TRBV5-1 with TRBJ2-5; TCRdb's assignment of TRBD2 cannot be checked, as there is no DNA. This CDR3 spans 12 amino acids. Germline V gene lookup returns CDR1 SGHRS and CDR2 YFSETQ. This CDR3 is CASSLPAETQYF.

The chain carries TRBV10-3 and TRBJ2-7. Germline CDR1 reads ENHRY; CDR2 reads SYGVKD. The CDR3 is made up of 11 amino acids. CDR3 in amino acids: CAISVREEQYF.

V and J are TRBV6-2 or TRBV6-3 and TRBJ2-1; checking the TCRdb D call of TRBD2 is not possible without DNA. This CDR3 contains 19 residues. Per the germline V gene, CDR1 is MNHEY and CDR2 is SVGEGT. CDR3 protein: CASSYSASSSGRGYNEQFF.

The chain combines TRBV12-3 or TRBV12-4 with TRBJ2-1. The CDR3 contains 13 residues. This chain's CDR3 is CASSLDTVNEQFF.

This sequence joins TRBV7-8 and TRBJ2-1; checking the TCRdb D call of TRBD2 is not possible without DNA. The CDR3 covers 16 residues. In germline, CDR1 is SGHVS, CDR2 FQNEAQ. CDR3 sequence reads: CASSLKRDFVGNEQFF.

The V call is TRBV7-2, the J call TRBJ2-3. Germline V gives CDR1 SGHTA, CDR2 FQGNSA. The CDR3 length is 12 residues. CDR3 sequence reads: CASRVVTDTQYF.

CDR3 protein: CASSPTGERTDTQYF. This sequence joins TRBV12-3 or TRBV12-4 and TRBJ2-3; there is no DNA to check the TCRdb D call of TRBD1. This CDR3 has 15 residues.

The rearrangement links TRBV20-1 to TRBJ2-5; TCRdb proposes TRBD1, but this gene call is untestable without DNA. CDR1 and CDR2 (germline): DFQATT, SNEGSKA (reference sequence). This CDR3 has 13 amino acids. The CDR3 protein is CSANRGRQETQYF.

The J gene is TRBJ2-7, the V gene TRBV9; TCRdb's D call, TRBD2, is unchecked because there is no DNA. This CDR3 is built from 14 residues. The germline CDR1 and CDR2 sequences are SGDLS and YYNGEE. The CDR3 region is CASSDEGGSYEQYF. Combining the CDR3 with reference TRBV9 and TRBJ2-7 gives the whole variable domain DSGVTQTPKHLITATGQRVTLRCSPRSGDLSVYWYQQSLDQGLQFLIQYYNGEERAKGNILERFSAQQFPDLHSELNLSSLELGDSALYFCASSDEGGSYEQYFGPGTRLTVT.

This rearrangement joins TRBV12-3 or TRBV12-4 to TRBJ1-2; TCRdb calls TRBD1, which cannot be checked without DNA. The CDR3 runs 13 residues. The CDR3 sequence: CASNREQVEGYTF.

This sequence joins TRBV20-1 and TRBJ2-7; TCRdb selects TRBD2, and the lack of DNA leaves this call unchecked. The CDR3 consists of 14 residues. Per germline, CDR1 DFQATT and CDR2 SNEGSKA (reference sequence). The CDR3 spells CSARMSRGRAEQYF.

The rearrangement uses TRBV10-3 and TRBJ1-5; TCRdb picks TRBD1, but there is no DNA to check that call. Germline lookup yields CDR1 ENHRY and CDR2 SYGVKD. This CDR3 has 14 residues. The CDR3 spells CAISYQGGNQPQHF.

The J gene is TRBJ2-1, the V gene TRBV5-1; checking the TCRdb D call of TRBD2 is not possible without DNA. The CDR3 totals 14 residues. Germline-derived CDR1 and CDR2 are SGHRS and YFSETQ. CDR3 region: CASSSLTSTNEQFF.

The chain recombines TRBV7-8 with TRBJ1-1; TCRdb calls TRBD1, which cannot be checked without DNA. In germline, CDR1 is SGHVS, CDR2 FQNEAQ. The CDR3 covers 15 residues. CDR3 sequence reads: CASSVTTGMNTEAFF.

This chain uses TRBV15 with TRBJ1-5; TCRdb outputs TRBD1, but without DNA this stays unchecked. CDR1 is LNHNV and CDR2 is YYDKDF in the germline V gene (reference sequence). This CDR3 is built from 15 residues. The CDR3 sequence: CATSRKTQGNQPQHF.

The chain recombines TRBV5-1 with TRBJ2-7; TCRdb's D gene call, TRBD2, goes unchecked for lack of DNA. The CDR3 loop spans 15 amino acids. Germline V gene sequence: CDR1 SGHRS, CDR2 YFSETQ. The CDR3 is CASSQLAGSAYEQYF.